This T cell receptor (beta chain) was identified in a study of cytomegalovirus exposure and HLA in healthy donors. Study conclusions and caveats: Per a later analysis, HLA-associated TCR beta chains showed more clonal expansion than other, equally common TCR beta chains. Indistinguishable V segments, including TRBV6-2 and TRBV6-3, were excluded. The later analysis indicated that the majority of CMV-associated TCR beta chains appeared HLA-restricted. The study listed roughly 160 cytomegalovirus-associated TCR beta chains.

The PCR ran on 60 Vbeta and 13 Jbeta primers. TCRdb keeps only in-frame clones here, not all; method: immunoSEQ multiplex PCR. This sample has 250,000 to 350,000 clones; just over 85% occur once, and the top ten carry roughly 4%. Germline values: CDR1 SEHNR, CDR2 FQNEAQ (reference sequence). CDR3 length equals 13 residues. The germline V and J ends were trimmed by 2 bases and 10 bases, with 12 bases remaining between them. Regarding this clone: Antigen unknown.

The source material was PBMCs. The genes are TRBV7-9 and TRBJ2-1; the D is unclear. The TCR comes from a man aged 40-55 years in good health and CMV-seropositive. CDR3 nucleotide sequence: TGTGCCAGCAGCTTACGGAGACGAGAGGAGCAGTTCTTC. It specifies CASSLRRREEQFF.